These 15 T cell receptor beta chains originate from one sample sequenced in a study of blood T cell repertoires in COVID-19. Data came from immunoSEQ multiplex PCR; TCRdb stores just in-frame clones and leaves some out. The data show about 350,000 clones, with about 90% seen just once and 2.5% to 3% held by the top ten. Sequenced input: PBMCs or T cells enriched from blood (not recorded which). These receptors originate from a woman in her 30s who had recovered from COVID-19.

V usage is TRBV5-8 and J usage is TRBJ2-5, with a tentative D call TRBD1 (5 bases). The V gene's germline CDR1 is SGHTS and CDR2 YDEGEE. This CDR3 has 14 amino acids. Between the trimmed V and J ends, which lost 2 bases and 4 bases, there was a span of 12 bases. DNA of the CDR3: TGTGCCAGCAGCTTTGACACAGGTAGAGAGACCCAGTACTTC. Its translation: CASSFDTGRETQYF.

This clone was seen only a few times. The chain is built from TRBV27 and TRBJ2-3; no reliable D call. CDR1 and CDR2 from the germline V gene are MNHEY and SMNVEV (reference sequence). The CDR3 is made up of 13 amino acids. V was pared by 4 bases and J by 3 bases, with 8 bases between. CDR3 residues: CASSSAGTDTQYF. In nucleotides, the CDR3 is TGTGCCAGCAGTTCGGCAGGAACAGATACGCAGTATTTT.

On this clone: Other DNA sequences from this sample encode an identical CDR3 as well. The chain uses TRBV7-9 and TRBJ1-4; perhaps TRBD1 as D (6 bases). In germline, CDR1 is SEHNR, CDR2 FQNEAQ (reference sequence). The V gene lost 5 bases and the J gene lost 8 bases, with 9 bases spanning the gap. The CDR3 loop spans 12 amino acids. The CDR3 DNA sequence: TGTGCCAGCAGCCTTGGGGGCGAAAAACTGTTTTTT. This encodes CASSLGGEKLFF.

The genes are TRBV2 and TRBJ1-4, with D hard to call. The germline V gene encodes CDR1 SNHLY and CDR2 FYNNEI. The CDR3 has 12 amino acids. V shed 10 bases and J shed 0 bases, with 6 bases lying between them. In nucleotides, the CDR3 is TGTGCCACCACTTCAACTAATGAAAAACTGTTTTTT. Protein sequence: CATTSTNEKLFF.

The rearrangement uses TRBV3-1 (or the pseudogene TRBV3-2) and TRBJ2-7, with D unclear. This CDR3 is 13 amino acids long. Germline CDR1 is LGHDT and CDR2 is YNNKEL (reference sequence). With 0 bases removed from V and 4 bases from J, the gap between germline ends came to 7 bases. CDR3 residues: CASSQDSMYEQYF. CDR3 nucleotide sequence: TGTGCCAGCAGCCAAGATTCCATGTACGAGCAGTACTTC.

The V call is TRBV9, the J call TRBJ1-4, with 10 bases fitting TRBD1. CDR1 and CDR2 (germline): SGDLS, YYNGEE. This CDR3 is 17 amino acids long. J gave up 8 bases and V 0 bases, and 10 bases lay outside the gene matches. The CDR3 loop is CASSVGNARTGGEKLFF. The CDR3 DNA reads TGTGCCAGCAGCGTAGGAAACGCCCGGACAGGGGGGGAAAAACTGTTTTTT.

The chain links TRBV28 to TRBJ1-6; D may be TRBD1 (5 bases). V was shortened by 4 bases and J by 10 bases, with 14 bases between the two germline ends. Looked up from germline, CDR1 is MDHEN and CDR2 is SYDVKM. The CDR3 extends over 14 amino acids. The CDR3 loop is CASSSGGGGSPLHF. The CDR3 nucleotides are TGTGCCAGCAGTTCCGGTGGGGGGGGATCACCCCTCCACTTT. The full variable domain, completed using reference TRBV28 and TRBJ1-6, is DVKVTQSSRYLVKRTGEKVFLECVQDMDHENMFWYRQDPGLGLRLIYFSYDVKMKEKGDIPEGYSVSREKKERFSLILESASTNQTSMYLCASSSGGGGSPLHFGNGTRLTVT.

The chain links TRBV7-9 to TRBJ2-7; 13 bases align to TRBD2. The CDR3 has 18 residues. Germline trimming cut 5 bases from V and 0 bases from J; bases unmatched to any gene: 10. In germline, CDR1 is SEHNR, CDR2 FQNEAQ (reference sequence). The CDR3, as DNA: TGTGCCAGCAGCCAACAGGGACTAGCGGGAAATCCCTCCTACGAGCAGTACTTC. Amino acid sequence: CASSQQGLAGNPSYEQYF.

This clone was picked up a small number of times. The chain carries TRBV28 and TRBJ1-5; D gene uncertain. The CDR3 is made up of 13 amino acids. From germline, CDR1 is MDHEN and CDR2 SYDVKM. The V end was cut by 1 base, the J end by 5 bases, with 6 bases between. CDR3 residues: CASSLSGYQPQHF. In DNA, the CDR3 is TGTGCCAGCAGTTTATCAGGATATCAGCCCCAGCATTTT.

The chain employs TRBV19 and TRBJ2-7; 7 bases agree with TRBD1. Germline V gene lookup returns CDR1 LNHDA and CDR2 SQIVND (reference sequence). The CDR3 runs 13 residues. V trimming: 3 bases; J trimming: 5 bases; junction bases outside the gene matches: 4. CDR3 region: CASSITGEHEQYF. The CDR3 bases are TGTGCCAGTAGTATTACAGGGGAGCACGAGCAGTACTTC.

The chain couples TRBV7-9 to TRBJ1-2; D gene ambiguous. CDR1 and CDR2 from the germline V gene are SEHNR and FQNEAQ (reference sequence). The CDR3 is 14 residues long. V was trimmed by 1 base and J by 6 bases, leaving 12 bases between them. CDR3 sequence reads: CASSLGFEGDGYTF. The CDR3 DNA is TGTGCCAGCAGCTTAGGGTTTGAGGGAGATGGCTACACCTTC.

The CDR3 nucleotides are TGTGCCAGCTGCCCCGCGGGGAACACTGAAGCTTTCTTT. Translated, it gives CASCPAGNTEAFF. The rearrangement joins TRBV12-3 or TRBV12-4 to TRBJ1-1, with no clear D. Deletions cut 8 bases from V and 1 base from J, with 11 bases between. The CDR3 is 13 residues long.

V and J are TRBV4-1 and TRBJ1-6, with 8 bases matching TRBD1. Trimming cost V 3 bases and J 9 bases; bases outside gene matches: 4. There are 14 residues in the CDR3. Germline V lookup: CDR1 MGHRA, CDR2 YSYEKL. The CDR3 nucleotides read TGCGCCAGCAGCCAGCGACAGGGGAGTTCACCCCTCCACTTT. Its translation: CASSQRQGSSPLHF.

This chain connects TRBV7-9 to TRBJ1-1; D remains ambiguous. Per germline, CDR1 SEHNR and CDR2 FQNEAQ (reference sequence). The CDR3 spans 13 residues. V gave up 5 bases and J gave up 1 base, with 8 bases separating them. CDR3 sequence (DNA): TGTGCCAGCAGCATGACTCAGAACACTGAAGCTTTCTTT. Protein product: CASSMTQNTEAFF.

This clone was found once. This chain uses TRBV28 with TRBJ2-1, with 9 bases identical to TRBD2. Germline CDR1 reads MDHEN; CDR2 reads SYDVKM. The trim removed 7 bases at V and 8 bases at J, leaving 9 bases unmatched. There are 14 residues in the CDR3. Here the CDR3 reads CASTGAGGGDEQFF. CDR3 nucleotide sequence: TGTGCCAGCACAGGAGCGGGAGGCGGGGATGAGCAGTTCTTC. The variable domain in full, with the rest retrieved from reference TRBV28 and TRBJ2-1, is DVKVTQSSRYLVKRTGEKVFLECVQDMDHENMFWYRQDPGLGLRLIYFSYDVKMKEKGDIPEGYSVSREKKERFSLILESASTNQTSMYLCASTGAGGGDEQFFGPGTRLTVL.